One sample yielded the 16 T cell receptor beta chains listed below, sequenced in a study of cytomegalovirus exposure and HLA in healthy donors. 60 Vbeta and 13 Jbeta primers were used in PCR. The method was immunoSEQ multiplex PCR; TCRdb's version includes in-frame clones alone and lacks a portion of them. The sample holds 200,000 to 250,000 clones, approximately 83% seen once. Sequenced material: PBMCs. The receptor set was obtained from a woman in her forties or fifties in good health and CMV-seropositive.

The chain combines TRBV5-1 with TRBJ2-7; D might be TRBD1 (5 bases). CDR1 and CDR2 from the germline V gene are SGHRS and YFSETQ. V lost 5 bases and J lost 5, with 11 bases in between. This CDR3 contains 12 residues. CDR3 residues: CASRGQGDEQYF. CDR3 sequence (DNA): TGCGCCAGCAGAGGTCAGGGCGACGAGCAGTACTTC.

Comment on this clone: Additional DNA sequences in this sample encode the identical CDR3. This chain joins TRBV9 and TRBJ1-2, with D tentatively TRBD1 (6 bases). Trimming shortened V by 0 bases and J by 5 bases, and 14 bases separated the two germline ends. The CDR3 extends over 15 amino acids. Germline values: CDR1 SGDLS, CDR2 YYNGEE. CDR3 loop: CASSVEGIGGYGYTF. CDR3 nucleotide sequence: TGTGCCAGCAGCGTAGAAGGGATAGGGGGTTATGGCTACACCTTC.

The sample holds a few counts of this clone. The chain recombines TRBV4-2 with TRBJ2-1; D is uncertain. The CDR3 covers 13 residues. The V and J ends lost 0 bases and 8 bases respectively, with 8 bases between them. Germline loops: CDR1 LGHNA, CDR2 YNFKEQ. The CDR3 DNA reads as TGTGCCAGCAGCCAAGAATTGGTAGATGAGCAGTTCTTC. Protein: CASSQELVDEQFF.

The CDR3 bases are TGCGCCAGCAGCTACAGTAACTCTGGAAACACCATATATTTT. The encoded protein is CASSYSNSGNTIYF. The rearrangement uses TRBV10-1 and TRBJ1-3; D remains ambiguous. V lost 6 bases to trimming and J lost 0 bases, with 9 bases between them. CDR3 length: 14 amino acids. Germline V CDR1 and CDR2: WNHNN, SYGVQD (reference sequence).

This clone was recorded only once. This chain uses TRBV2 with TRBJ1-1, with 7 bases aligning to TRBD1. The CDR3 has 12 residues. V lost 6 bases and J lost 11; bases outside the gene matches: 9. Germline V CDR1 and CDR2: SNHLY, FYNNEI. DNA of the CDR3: TGTGCCAGCAGCCCTGACAGGGTGAGGGCTTTCTTT. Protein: CASSPDRVRAFF. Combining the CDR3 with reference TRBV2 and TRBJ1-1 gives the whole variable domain EPEVTQTPSHQVTQMGQEVILRCVPISNHLYFYWYRQILGQKVEFLVSFYNNEISEKSEIFDDQFSVERPDGSNFTLKIRSTKLEDSAMYFCASSPDRVRAFFGQGTRLTVV.

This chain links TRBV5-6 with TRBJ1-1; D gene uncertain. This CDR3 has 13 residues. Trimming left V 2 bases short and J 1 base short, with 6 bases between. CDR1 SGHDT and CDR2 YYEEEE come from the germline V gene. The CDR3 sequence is CASSFRGNTEAFF. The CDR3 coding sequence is TGTGCCAGCAGCTTTCGGGGGAACACTGAAGCTTTCTTT.

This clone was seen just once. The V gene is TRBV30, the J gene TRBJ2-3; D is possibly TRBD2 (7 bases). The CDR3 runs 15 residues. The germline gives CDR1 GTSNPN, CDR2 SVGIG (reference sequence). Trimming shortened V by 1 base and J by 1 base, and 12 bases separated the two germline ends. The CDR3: CAWSAGGPRTDTQYF. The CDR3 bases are TGTGCCTGGAGTGCCGGGGGGCCCCGCACAGATACGCAGTATTTT.

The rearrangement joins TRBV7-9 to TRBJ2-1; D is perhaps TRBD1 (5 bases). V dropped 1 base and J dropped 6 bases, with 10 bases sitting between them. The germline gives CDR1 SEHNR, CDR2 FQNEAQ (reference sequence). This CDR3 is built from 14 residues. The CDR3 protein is CASSLEWQGNEQFF. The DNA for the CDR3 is TGTGCCAGCAGCTTAGAGTGGCAGGGCAATGAGCAGTTCTTC.

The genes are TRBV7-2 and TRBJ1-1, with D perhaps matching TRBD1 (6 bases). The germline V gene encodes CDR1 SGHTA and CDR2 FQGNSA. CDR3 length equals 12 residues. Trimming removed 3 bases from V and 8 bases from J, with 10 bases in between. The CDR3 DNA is TGTGCCAGCAGCTTTGTCGGGACAGAAGCTTTCTTT. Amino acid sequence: CASSFVGTEAFF.

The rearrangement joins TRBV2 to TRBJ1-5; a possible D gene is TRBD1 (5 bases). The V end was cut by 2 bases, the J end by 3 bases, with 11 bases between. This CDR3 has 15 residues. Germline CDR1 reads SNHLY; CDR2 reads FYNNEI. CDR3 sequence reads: CASSESGLYNQPQHF. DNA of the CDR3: TGTGCCAGCAGTGAATCAGGGCTATACAATCAGCCCCAGCATTTT.

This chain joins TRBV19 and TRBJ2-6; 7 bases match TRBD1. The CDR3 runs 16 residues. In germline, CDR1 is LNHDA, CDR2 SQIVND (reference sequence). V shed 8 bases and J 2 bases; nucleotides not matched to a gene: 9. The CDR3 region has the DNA TGTGCCAGTCGGGACAGCGCGAGAGCTGGGGCCAACGTCCTGACTTTC. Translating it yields CASRDSARAGANVLTF.

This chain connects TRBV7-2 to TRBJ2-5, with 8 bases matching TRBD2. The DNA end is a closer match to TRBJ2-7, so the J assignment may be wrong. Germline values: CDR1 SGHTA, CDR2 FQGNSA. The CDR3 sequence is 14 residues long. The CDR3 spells CASSLYGRVLEQYF. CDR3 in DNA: TGTGCCAGCAGCTTATACGGGAGGGTACTCGAGCAGTACTTC.

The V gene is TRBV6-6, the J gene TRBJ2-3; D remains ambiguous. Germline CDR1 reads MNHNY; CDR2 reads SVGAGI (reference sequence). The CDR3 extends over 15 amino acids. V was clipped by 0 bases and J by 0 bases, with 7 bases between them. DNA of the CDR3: TGTGCCAGCAGTTACTCGCGGATTAGCACAGATACGCAGTATTTT. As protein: CASSYSRISTDTQYF.

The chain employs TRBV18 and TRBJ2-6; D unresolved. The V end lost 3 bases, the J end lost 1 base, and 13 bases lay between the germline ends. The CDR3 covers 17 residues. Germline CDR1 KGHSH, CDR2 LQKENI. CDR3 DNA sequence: TGTGCCAGCTCACCGGGCGCACCTACATCTGGGGCCAACGTCCTGACTTTC. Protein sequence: CASSPGAPTSGANVLTF.

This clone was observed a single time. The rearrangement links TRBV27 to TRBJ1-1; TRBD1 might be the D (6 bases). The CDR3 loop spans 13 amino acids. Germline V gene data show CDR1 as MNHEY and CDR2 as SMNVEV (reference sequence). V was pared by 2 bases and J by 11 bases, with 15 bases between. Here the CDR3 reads CASSLASGVDAFF. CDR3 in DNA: TGTGCCAGCAGTTTAGCTTCAGGGGTGGATGCTTTCTTT.

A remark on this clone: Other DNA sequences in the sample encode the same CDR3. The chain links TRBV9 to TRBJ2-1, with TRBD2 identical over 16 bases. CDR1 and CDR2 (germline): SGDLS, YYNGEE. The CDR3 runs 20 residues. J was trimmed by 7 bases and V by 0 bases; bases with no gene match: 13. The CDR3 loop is CASSVAGLAGGDRTANEQFF. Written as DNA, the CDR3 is TGTGCCAGCAGCGTAGCGGGACTAGCGGGGGGGGACCGAACCGCGAATGAGCAGTTCTTC.